A single count supports the clone carrying this T cell receptor (beta chain). The junction departs from the called germline gene at one end, perhaps through a read error. Additional DNA sequences in this sample encode the identical CDR3. The sample belongs to a study of blood T cell repertoires in COVID-19. Study-wide background: PBMCs, B-cell-depleted T cells, or T cells provided the cDNA or gDNA that made up the material.

The repertoire was sequenced with immunoSEQ multiplex PCR; TCRdb's copy has only in-frame clones and lacks some. The profile shows about 180,000 clones, more than 85% of them singletons. Per germline, CDR1 LGHDT and CDR2 YNNKEL (reference sequence). The CDR3 contains 14 residues. The V and J genes are TRBV3-1 (or the pseudogene TRBV3-2) and TRBJ2-1, with D perhaps matching TRBD2 (5 bases). Specimen: peripheral blood. This TCR was recovered from a woman aged 25 to 45 with active or convalescent COVID-19. CDR3 amino acids: CASSRTGTYNEQFF. DNA for the CDR3: TGTGCTAGCAGCCGTACCGGGACCTACAATGAGCAGTTCTTC.